This T cell receptor beta chain was sequenced during a study of blood T cell repertoires in COVID-19. This clone came up once. Assay: immunoSEQ multiplex PCR; the TCRdb copy retains only in-frame clones and omits some. The sample lists 98,000 or so clones, 87% occurring once. The sequenced material came from peripheral blood. The sequence derives from a middle-aged man with acute or convalescent COVID-19.

The CDR3 bases are TGTGCCAGTAGTATAGATCCCCTCCGAGATACAGATACGCAGTATTTT. It yields the protein CASSIDPLRDTDTQYF. The chain is built from TRBV19 and TRBJ2-3; D call uncertain. CDR3 length equals 16 residues. The V and J ends lost 0 bases and 3 bases respectively, with 13 bases between them. The germline V gene has CDR1 LNHDA and CDR2 SQIVND (reference sequence).